Presented here are 20 T cell receptor beta chains from one specimen sequenced in a study of blood T cell repertoires in COVID-19. Profiling relied on immunoSEQ multiplex PCR, and the TCRdb table lists in-frame clones only, not all of them. The sample has about 240,000 clones, around 86% seen once. The sample was peripheral blood. The receptors stem from a man younger than 40 who had recovered from COVID-19.

The V call is TRBV3-1 (or the pseudogene TRBV3-2), the J call TRBJ2-5, with TRBD2 as a possible D gene (5 bases). The CDR3 has 17 residues. The germline V gene encodes CDR1 LGHDT and CDR2 YNNKEL (reference sequence). Trimming took 4 bases from V and 2 from J, leaving 20 bases between them. The CDR3 spells CASSRNILGIAQETQYF. The CDR3 DNA follows: TGTGCCAGCAGCCGAAACATACTAGGGATTGCTCAAGAGACCCAGTACTTC.

The chain is built from TRBV15 and TRBJ1-1; D unclear. CDR1 and CDR2 (germline): LNHNV, YYDKDF (reference sequence). Trimming left V 2 bases short and J 6 bases short, with 10 bases between. The CDR3 is 13 amino acids. The CDR3 loop reads CATSRPGYAEAFF. The CDR3 DNA reads as TGTGCCACCAGCAGACCAGGTTATGCTGAAGCTTTCTTT.

CDR3 in DNA: TGTGCCAGCACCAAAGGCCCACTAGCGGGGGGGAAAGAGACCCAGTACTTC. Translated, it gives CASTKGPLAGGKETQYF. The chain couples TRBV5-4 to TRBJ2-5, with 13 bases aligning to TRBD2. Germline V lookup: CDR1 SGHNT, CDR2 YYREEE (reference sequence). CDR3 length: 17 residues. V was pared by 6 bases and J by 3 bases, with 11 bases of the junction left unmatched.

V is TRBV4-2 and J is TRBJ2-5; D might be TRBD2 (6 bases). The V gene lost 0 bases and the J gene lost 5 bases, with 16 bases spanning the gap. The CDR3 length is 16 residues. The germline CDR1 and CDR2 sequences are LGHNA and YNFKEQ. The CDR3 here is CASSQEGAGGVETQYF. The CDR3 bases are TGTGCCAGCAGCCAAGAGGGTGCTGGAGGGGTGGAGACCCAGTACTTC.

This rearrangement joins TRBV4-2 to TRBJ2-1; 8 bases fit TRBD2. The germline CDR1 and CDR2 sequences are LGHNA and YNFKEQ. The J segment lost 3 bases and the V segment lost 3 bases, leaving 7 bases of the junction unmatched. This CDR3 region has 16 residues. The CDR3 region is CASSQTGGPVYNEQFF. DNA for the CDR3: TGTGCCAGCAGCCAGACGGGGGGGCCGGTCTACAATGAGCAGTTCTTC.

CDR3 sequence: CASSTPGQGYEQYV. CDR3 sequence (DNA): TGTGCCAGCAGTACCCCGGGACAGGGCTACGAGCAGTACGTC. The chain couples TRBV2 to TRBJ2-7, with 9 nucleotides matching TRBD1. After removal of 5 bases from V and 3 bases from J, the junction contained 5 bases not matched to a gene. The CDR3 has 14 residues. Germline V gives CDR1 SNHLY, CDR2 FYNNEI.

The chain links TRBV2 to TRBJ1-6; D is unclear. This CDR3 comprises 15 residues. V gave up 4 bases and J gave up 0 bases, with 7 bases separating them. The germline CDR1 and CDR2 sequences are SNHLY and FYNNEI. The CDR3 loop is CASSGLSSYNSPLHF. In DNA form, the CDR3 reads TGTGCCAGCAGTGGTCTAAGCTCCTATAATTCACCCCTCCACTTT.

The chain employs TRBV19 and TRBJ1-6, with 8 bases fitting TRBD1. Germline loops: CDR1 LNHDA, CDR2 SQIVND (reference sequence). The CDR3 runs 13 residues. Trimming took 5 bases from V and 14 from J; bases not matched to a gene: 8. The CDR3 is CASSEDRDRSLHF. CDR3 DNA sequence: TGTGCCAGTAGTGAGGACAGGGATCGGTCCCTCCACTTT.

CDR3 sequence reads: CASSYGRSGNTIYF. The CDR3 nucleotides are TGTGCCAGCAGTTACGGCCGCTCTGGAAACACCATATATTTT. The rearrangement joins TRBV6-5 to TRBJ1-3; D gene uncertain. This CDR3 is 14 amino acids long. Between the trimmed V and J ends, which lost 2 bases and 0 bases, there was a span of 5 bases. Per germline, CDR1 MNHEY and CDR2 SVGAGI.

The rearrangement uses TRBV7-2 and TRBJ2-3; no reliable D call. The germline CDR1 and CDR2 sequences are SGHTA and FQGNSA. V dropped 1 base and J dropped 3 bases, with 8 bases sitting between them. The CDR3 covers 14 residues. Here the CDR3 DNA reads TGTGCCAGCAGCTTAGTCGGGTTGACAGATACGCAGTATTTT. Amino acid sequence: CASSLVGLTDTQYF.

This clone was recorded only once. The chain is built from TRBV10-3 and TRBJ2-1; 7 positions match TRBD1. The V segment lost 5 bases and the J segment 0 bases; nucleotides outside the gene matches: 4. Germline CDR1 and CDR2: ENHRY and SYGVKD. This CDR3 has 15 amino acids. The CDR3 DNA reads TGTGCCATCAGTACAGGGGAGAGCTCCTACAATGAGCAGTTCTTC. Translation: CAISTGESSYNEQFF.

The gene calls are TRBV2 and TRBJ1-2, with a weak D call TRBD1 (6 bases). The CDR3 is made up of 14 amino acids. V dropped 5 bases and J dropped 7 bases, with 17 bases sitting between them. Germline-derived CDR1 and CDR2 are SNHLY and FYNNEI. The CDR3 reads CASSYYQGRGGYTF. Here the CDR3 DNA reads TGTGCCAGCAGTTACTACCAGGGGCGCGGTGGCTACACCTTC.

V gene TRBV2 combines with J gene TRBJ2-3; 9 bases are shared with TRBD2. V lost 2 bases, J lost 4 bases, and 1 base stayed unmatched. Germline-derived CDR1 and CDR2 are SNHLY and FYNNEI. This CDR3 region has 14 residues. Here the CDR3 DNA reads TGTGCCAGCAGTGAACAGCGGGGGGCAGATACGCAGTATTTT. Its translation is CASSEQRGADTQYF. The whole variable domain, remainder taken from reference TRBV2 and TRBJ2-3, is EPEVTQTPSHQVTQMGQEVILRCVPISNHLYFYWYRQILGQKVEFLVSFYNNEISEKSEIFDDQFSVERPDGSNFTLKIRSTKLEDSAMYFCASSEQRGADTQYFGPGTRLTVL.

This chain links TRBV19 with TRBJ1-4, with TRBD1 matching over 8 bases. Germline V gives CDR1 LNHDA, CDR2 SQIVND (reference sequence). The CDR3 runs 15 residues. V dropped 4 bases and J dropped 5; count of bases not matched to a gene: 6. CDR3 bases: TGTGCCAGTAGTACCGGACAGGGCCTCAATGAAAAACTGTTTTTT. Its translation is CASSTGQGLNEKLFF.

This rearrangement joins TRBV2 to TRBJ2-2; the D is unclear. The CDR3 has 13 amino acids. CDR1 and CDR2 from the germline V gene are SNHLY and FYNNEI. Deletions cut 3 bases from V and 7 bases from J, with 9 bases between. CDR3 bases: TGTGCCAGCAGTGATTCCCGGAGCGGGGAGCTGTTTTTT. Translated: CASSDSRSGELFF.

The chain recombines TRBV12-3 or TRBV12-4 with TRBJ2-1, with 8 bases aligning to TRBD1. V lost 9 bases and J lost 9; bases outside the gene matches: 4. This CDR3 region has 11 residues. The CDR3 DNA reads TGTGCCAGTCAACAGGGGGGTGAGCAGTTCTTC. This sequence encodes CASQQGGEQFF.

V and J are TRBV6-5 and TRBJ2-3; 8 bases match TRBD1. With 0 bases clipped from V and 6 bases from J, the junction kept 8 bases outside the gene matches. Germline loops: CDR1 MNHEY, CDR2 SVGAGI. This CDR3 is 16 amino acids long. The CDR3: CASSYSWTGSSDTQYF. Here the CDR3 DNA reads TGTGCCAGCAGTTACTCGTGGACAGGGTCAAGTGATACGCAGTATTTT.

This clone occurred once. V is TRBV7-9 and J is TRBJ1-1, with 9 bases fitting TRBD1. With V trimmed by 6 bases and J by 1 base, 12 bases remained unmatched. CDR3 length: 17 amino acids. Per germline, CDR1 SEHNR and CDR2 FQNEAQ (reference sequence). The CDR3 DNA reads as TGTGCCAGCAGAGAAACCCCCGGGACAGGGCGGAACACTGAAGCTTTCTTT. Translated: CASRETPGTGRNTEAFF.

This rearrangement joins TRBV2 to TRBJ1-3; TRBD1 aligns across 7 bases. There are 14 residues in the CDR3. The ends lost 10 bases at V and 2 bases at J; junction bases unmatched: 8. Germline V gene sequence: CDR1 SNHLY, CDR2 FYNNEI. In DNA form, the CDR3 reads TGTGCCACCGAGGGGGCGAGGACTGGAAACACCATATATTTT. The encoded protein is CATEGARTGNTIYF. Variable domain in full (rest from reference TRBV2 and TRBJ1-3): EPEVTQTPSHQVTQMGQEVILRCVPISNHLYFYWYRQILGQKVEFLVSFYNNEISEKSEIFDDQFSVERPDGSNFTLKIRSTKLEDSAMYFCATEGARTGNTIYFGEGSWLTVV.

This chain's CDR3 is CASSGPGGEQFF. CDR3 coding DNA: TGTGCCAGCAGTGGCCCGGGGGGTGAGCAGTTCTTC. The rearrangement joins TRBV2 to TRBJ2-1, with 7 bases identical to TRBD2. After removal of 4 bases from V and 9 bases from J, the junction contained 3 bases not matched to a gene. Per the germline V gene, CDR1 is SNHLY and CDR2 is FYNNEI. This CDR3 is 12 amino acids long.